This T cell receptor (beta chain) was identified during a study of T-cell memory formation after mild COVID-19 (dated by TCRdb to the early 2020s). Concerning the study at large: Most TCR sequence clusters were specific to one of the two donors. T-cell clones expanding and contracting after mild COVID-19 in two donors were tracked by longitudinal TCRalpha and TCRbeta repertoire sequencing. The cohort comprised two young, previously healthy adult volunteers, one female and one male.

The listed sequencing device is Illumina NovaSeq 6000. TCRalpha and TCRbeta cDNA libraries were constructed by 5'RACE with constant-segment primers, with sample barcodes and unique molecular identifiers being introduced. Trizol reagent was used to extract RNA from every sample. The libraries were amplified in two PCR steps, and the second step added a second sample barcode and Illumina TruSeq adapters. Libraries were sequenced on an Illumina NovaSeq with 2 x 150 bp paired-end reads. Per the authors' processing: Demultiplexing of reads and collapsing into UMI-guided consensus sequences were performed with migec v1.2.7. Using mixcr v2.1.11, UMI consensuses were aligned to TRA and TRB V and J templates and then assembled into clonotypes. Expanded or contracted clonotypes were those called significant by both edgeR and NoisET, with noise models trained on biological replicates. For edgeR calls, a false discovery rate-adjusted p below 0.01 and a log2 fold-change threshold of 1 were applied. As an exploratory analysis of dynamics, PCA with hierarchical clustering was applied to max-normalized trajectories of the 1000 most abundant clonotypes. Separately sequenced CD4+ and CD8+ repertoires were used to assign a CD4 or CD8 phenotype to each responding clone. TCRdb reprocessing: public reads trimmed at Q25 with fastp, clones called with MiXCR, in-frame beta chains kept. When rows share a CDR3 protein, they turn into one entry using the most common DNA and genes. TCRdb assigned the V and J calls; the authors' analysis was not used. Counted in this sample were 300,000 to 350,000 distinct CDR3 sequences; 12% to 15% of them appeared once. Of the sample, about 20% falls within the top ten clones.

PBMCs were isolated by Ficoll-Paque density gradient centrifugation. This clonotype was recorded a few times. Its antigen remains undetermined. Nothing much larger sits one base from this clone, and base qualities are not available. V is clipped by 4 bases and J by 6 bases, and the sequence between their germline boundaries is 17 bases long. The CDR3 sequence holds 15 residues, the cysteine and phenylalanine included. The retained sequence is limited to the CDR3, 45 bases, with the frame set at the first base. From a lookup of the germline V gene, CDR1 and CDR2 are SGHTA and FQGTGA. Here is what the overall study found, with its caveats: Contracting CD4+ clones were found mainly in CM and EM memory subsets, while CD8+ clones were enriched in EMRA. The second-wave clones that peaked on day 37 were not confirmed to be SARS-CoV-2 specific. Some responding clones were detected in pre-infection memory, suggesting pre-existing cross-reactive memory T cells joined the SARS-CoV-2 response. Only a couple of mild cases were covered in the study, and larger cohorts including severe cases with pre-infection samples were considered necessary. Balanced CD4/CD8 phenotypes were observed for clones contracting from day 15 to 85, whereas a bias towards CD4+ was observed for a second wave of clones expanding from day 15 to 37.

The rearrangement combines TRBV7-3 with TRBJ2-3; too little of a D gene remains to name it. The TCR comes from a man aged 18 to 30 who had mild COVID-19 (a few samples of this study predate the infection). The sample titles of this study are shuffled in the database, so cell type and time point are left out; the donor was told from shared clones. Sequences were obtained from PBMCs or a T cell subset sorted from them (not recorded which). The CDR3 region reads CASSSTGYQGDTQYF. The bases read TGTGCCAGCAGCTCTACGGGCTACCAAGGCGATACGCAGTATTTT.